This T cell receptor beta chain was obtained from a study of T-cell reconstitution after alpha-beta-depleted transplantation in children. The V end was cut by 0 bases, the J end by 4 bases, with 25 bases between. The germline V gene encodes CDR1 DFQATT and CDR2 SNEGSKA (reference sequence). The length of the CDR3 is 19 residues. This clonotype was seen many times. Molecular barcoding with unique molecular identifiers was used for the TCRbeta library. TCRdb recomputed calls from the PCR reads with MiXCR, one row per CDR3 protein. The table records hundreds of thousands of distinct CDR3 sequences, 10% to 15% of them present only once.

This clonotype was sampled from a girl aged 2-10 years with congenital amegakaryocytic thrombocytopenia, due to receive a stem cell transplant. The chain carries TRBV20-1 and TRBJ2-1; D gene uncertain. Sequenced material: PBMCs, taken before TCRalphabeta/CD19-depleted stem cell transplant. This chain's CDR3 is CSARDYGRPVTPFYNEQFF. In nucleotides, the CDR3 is TGCAGTGCTAGAGATTATGGGCGGCCTGTTACCCCTTTTTACAATGAGCAGTTCTTC.